Below, 14 T cell receptor beta chains from the same sample are listed, as sequenced in a study of blood T cells in healthy people across ages. It was with a sample-barcoded 5' primer and a J-beta primer mix that a second PCR of about 6 to 12 cycles was run. TCRdb passed the 5' RACE reads through MiXCR, listing each CDR3 protein once. The table records 1,300,000 or so distinct CDR3 sequences, approximately 59% of them present only once. The sequenced sample consisted of blood. The receptors originated from a man between 18 and 35 years old in good health.

The chain is built from TRBV7-2 and TRBJ2-1, with TRBD1 matching 8 bases. V shed 2 bases, J shed 5 bases, and the junction held 8 bases outside the gene matches. The CDR3 has 16 residues. Looked up from germline, CDR1 is SGHTA and CDR2 is FQGNSA. CDR3 residues: CASSLLRGTGDNEQFF. The CDR3 region has the DNA TGTGCCAGCAGCTTACTTCGTGGGACAGGCGACAATGAGCAGTTCTTC.

About this clonotype itself: Its ends do not fully match the called genes, so a read error is possible. This chain connects TRBV20-1 to TRBJ1-2; 7 bases match TRBD1. The CDR3 runs 12 residues. Germline loops: CDR1 DFQATT, CDR2 SNEGSKA (reference sequence). The CDR3 loop reads CSAIQGSYDYTF. DNA of the CDR3: TGCAGTGCCATACAGGGGAGCTATGACTACACCTTC.

This clonotype was counted between two and nine times. At one boundary the junction diverges from the germline segment, which might be a read error. The V gene is TRBV7-7, the J gene TRBJ1-6, with D tentatively TRBD1 (5 bases). Germline-derived CDR1 and CDR2 are SSHAT and FNYEAQ (reference sequence). The CDR3 contains 13 residues. The CDR3 DNA is TGTGCTAGCAGCTATGACAGCAATTCACCCCTCCACTTT. Encoded protein: CASSYDSNSPLHF. Full variable domain (remainder filled in from reference TRBV7-7 and TRBJ1-6): GAGVSQSPRYKVTKRGQDVTLRCDPISSHATLYWYQQALGQGPEFLTYFNYEAQPDKSGLPSDRFSAERPEGSISTLTIQRTEQRDSAMYRCASSYDSNSPLHFGNGTRLTVT.

V is TRBV6-2 or TRBV6-3 and J is TRBJ2-3, with 9 bases matching TRBD2. CDR1 and CDR2 (germline): MNHEY, SVGEGT. The V gene end was trimmed by 4 bases and the J gene end by 3 bases; junction bases not matched to a gene: 14. CDR3 size: 18 residues. For the CDR3, the DNA is TGTGCCAGCAGTTTTGATGCTAGCGGGGCTTTAAGAACAGATACGCAGTATTTT. Translation gives CASSFDASGALRTDTQYF.

A few counts support this clonotype. The chain recombines TRBV20-1 with TRBJ2-7; the D is unclear. Germline loops: CDR1 DFQATT, CDR2 SNEGSKA (reference sequence). Trimming cost V 0 bases and J 3 bases, with 15 bases left between them. The CDR3 covers 15 residues. The CDR3 is CSARDKDQTLYEQYF. CDR3 bases: TGCAGTGCTAGAGACAAGGACCAAACCCTCTACGAGCAGTACTTC.

The chain links TRBV18 to TRBJ2-7; D remains ambiguous. The CDR3 is 15 residues long. Trimming cost V 0 bases and J 0 bases, with 9 bases left between them. Germline CDR1 KGHSH, CDR2 LQKENI. For the CDR3, the DNA is TGTGCCAGCTCACCACCAGCCACTGGCTCCTACGAGCAGTACTTC. Its protein is CASSPPATGSYEQYF.

The V gene is TRBV3-1, the J gene TRBJ2-2; 8 bases align to TRBD2. With V trimmed by 3 bases and J by 6 bases, 3 bases remained unmatched. Germline values: CDR1 LGHDT, CDR2 YNNKEL (reference sequence). The CDR3 contains 14 residues. CDR3 loop: CASSQGLVAGELFF. The CDR3 coding sequence is TGTGCCAGCAGCCAGGGACTAGTCGCCGGGGAGCTGTTTTTT.

This chain connects TRBV14 to TRBJ1-1; D is unresolved. The germline V gene has CDR1 SGHDN and CDR2 FVKESK. The ends were cut back, 1 base at V and 0 bases at J, with 18 bases in the middle. This CDR3 contains 18 residues. CDR3 sequence: CASSQARALQRLNTEAFF. In DNA form, the CDR3 reads TGTGCCAGCAGCCAAGCCAGAGCCCTACAAAGGTTGAACACTGAAGCTTTCTTT.

This clonotype was detected many times. The V and J genes are TRBV6-5 and TRBJ2-2, with D maybe TRBD1 (5 bases). Trimming cost V 7 bases and J 5 bases, with 20 bases left between them. The length of the CDR3 is 16 residues. CDR1 and CDR2 from the germline V gene are MNHEY and SVGAGI. The CDR3 DNA reads TGTGCCAGCAACGACAGCCCGAATCGAGTAACCGGGGAGCTGTTTTTT. Amino acid sequence: CASNDSPNRVTGELFF.

The chain links TRBV29-1 to TRBJ1-1; perhaps TRBD1 as D (6 bases). The CDR3 length is 14 residues. V was clipped by 7 bases and J by 2 bases, with 17 bases between them. Germline assignment: CDR1 SQVTM and CDR2 ANQGSEA. CDR3 protein: CSALQDSLNTEAFF. The CDR3 DNA is TGCAGCGCCTTGCAGGACAGCCTTAACACTGAAGCTTTCTTT.

The chain joins TRBV28 to TRBJ2-1; 7 positions match TRBD1. Trimming cost V 6 bases and J 0 bases; bases outside gene matches: 5. The CDR3 spans 15 residues. Looked up from germline, CDR1 is MDHEN and CDR2 is SYDVKM. The CDR3 bases are TGTGCCAGCAGGGGACAGTTCAGCTCCTACAATGAGCAGTTCTTC. Translation: CASRGQFSSYNEQFF.

This chain links TRBV12-3 or TRBV12-4 with TRBJ1-4; TRBD1 matches at 7 bases. With V trimmed by 3 bases and J by 4 bases, 2 bases remained unmatched. CDR3 length: 14 residues. The CDR3 region has the DNA TGTGCCAGCAGTTTCCGACAGGGTAATGAAAAACTGTTTTTT. It translates to CASSFRQGNEKLFF.

Remarks on this clonotype: One end of the junction fails to match germline, which may point to a read error. V gene TRBV7-7 combines with J gene TRBJ2-5; D is perhaps TRBD1 (6 bases). From germline, CDR1 is SSHAT and CDR2 FNYEAQ (reference sequence). This CDR3 is built from 16 residues. In DNA, the CDR3 is TGTGCTAGCAGCTTATCTGGCGCGGACAGACAAGAGACCCAGTACTTC. Translated: CASSLSGADRQETQYF.

The J gene is TRBJ2-5, the V gene TRBV10-1; possible D gene TRBD2, 5 bases. The tail of the sequence fits TRBJ2-7 better, so the J call may be wrong. The V gene's germline CDR1 is WNHNN and CDR2 SYGVQD (reference sequence). This CDR3 has 15 residues. The DNA for the CDR3 is TGCGCCAGCAGTGAGTCGGCACTAGGAGCGCACGAGCAGTACTTC. Encoded protein: CASSESALGAHEQYF.